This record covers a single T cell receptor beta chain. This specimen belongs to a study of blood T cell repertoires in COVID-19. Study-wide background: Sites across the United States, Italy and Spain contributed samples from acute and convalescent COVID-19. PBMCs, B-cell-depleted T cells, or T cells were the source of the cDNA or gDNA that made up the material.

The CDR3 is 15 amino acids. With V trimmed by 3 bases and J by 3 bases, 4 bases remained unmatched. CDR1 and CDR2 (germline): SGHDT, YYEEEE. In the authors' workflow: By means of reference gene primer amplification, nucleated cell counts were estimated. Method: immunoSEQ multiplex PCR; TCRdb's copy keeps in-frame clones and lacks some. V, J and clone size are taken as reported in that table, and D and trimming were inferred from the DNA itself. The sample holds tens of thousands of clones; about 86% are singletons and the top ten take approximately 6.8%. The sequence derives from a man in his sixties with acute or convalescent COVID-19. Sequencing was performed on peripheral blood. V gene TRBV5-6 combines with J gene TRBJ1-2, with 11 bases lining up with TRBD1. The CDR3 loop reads CASSSVGQGDYGYTF. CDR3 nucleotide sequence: TGTGCCAGCAGCTCGGTGGGACAGGGGGACTATGGCTACACCTTC. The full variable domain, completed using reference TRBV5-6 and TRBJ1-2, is DAGVTQSPTHLIKTRGQQVTLRCSPKSGHDTVSWYQQALGQGPQFIFQYYEEEERQRGNFPDRFSGHQFPNYSSELNVNALLLGDSALYLCASSSVGQGDYGYTFGSGTRLTVV.